Listed here are 25 T cell receptor beta chains from one sample, sequenced in a study of blood T cells in healthy people across ages. PCR was performed a second time for 7 to 11 cycles using a sample-barcoded 5' primer and a J-beta primer mix. One entry per CDR3 protein, called by TCRdb with MiXCR from the 5' RACE reads. The sample includes approximately 800,000 distinct CDR3 sequences, 55% to 70% of them seen just once. The sequenced sample was blood. The receptors shown here come from a man aged 25 to 40 in good health.

The J gene is TRBJ2-5, the V gene TRBV28; 7 nucleotides line up with TRBD2. The assigned J gene may be wrong: the sequence end matches TRBJ2-7 better. Germline assignment: CDR1 MDHEN and CDR2 SYDVKM. The CDR3 runs to 14 residues. The CDR3 protein is CASSSTGLGDEQYF. As DNA, the CDR3 is TGTGCCAGCAGTTCGACTGGACTAGGAGACGAGCAGTACTTC.

This clonotype was picked up a small number of times. The chain combines TRBV29-1 with TRBJ2-7; D possibly uses TRBD1 or TRBD2 (5 bases each). The V gene lost 3 bases and the J gene lost 2 bases, with 20 bases spanning the gap. Germline V gene data show CDR1 as SQVTM and CDR2 as ANQGSEA. The CDR3 length is 16 residues. The CDR3: CSVEAEGDRGPYEQYF. The CDR3 DNA sequence: TGCAGCGTTGAGGCGGAAGGGGACCGGGGTCCCTACGAGCAGTACTTC.

This clonotype was detected only once. J is TRBJ2-2 and V is TRBV10-3, with TRBD1 identical over 8 bases. The CDR3 spans 17 residues. CDR1 ENHRY and CDR2 SYGVKD come from the germline V gene. The V segment lost 3 bases and the J segment 4 bases; nucleotides outside the gene matches: 10. The chain's CDR3 is CAISDLTRGRGTGELFF. The CDR3 DNA follows: TGTGCCATCAGTGACCTAACCAGGGGGCGCGGCACCGGGGAGCTGTTTTTT.

This clonotype is a singleton in its sample. This chain connects TRBV6-5 to TRBJ2-6; D unresolved. CDR3 length equals 16 residues. Between the trimmed V and J ends, which lost 0 bases and 0 bases, there was a span of 6 bases. The germline gives CDR1 MNHEY, CDR2 SVGAGI. The CDR3 DNA reads as TGTGCCAGCAGTTACTCAATGGCCTCTGGGGCCAACGTCCTGACTTTC. This encodes CASSYSMASGANVLTF.

The table lists this clonotype with many counts. The chain couples TRBV20-1 to TRBJ2-7; perhaps TRBD1 as D (6 bases). The CDR3 sequence is 13 residues long. Trimming pared 1 base from V and 8 bases from J, leaving 15 bases between. Germline-derived CDR1 and CDR2 are DFQATT and SNEGSKA (reference sequence). The CDR3 sequence: CSARVPPGAKQYF. CDR3 sequence (DNA): TGCAGTGCTAGAGTCCCCCCAGGGGCTAAGCAGTACTTC.

The J gene is TRBJ1-2, the V gene TRBV4-2, with unresolved D. This CDR3 region has 15 residues. The V gene's germline CDR1 is LGHNA and CDR2 YNFKEQ. The germline V and J ends were trimmed by 0 bases and 2 bases, with 10 bases remaining between them. The CDR3 spells CASSQEHGLNYGYTF. The CDR3 DNA sequence: TGTGCCAGCAGCCAAGAACACGGGCTGAACTATGGCTACACCTTC.

This clonotype has more than one count but fewer than ten. The chain carries TRBV20-1 and TRBJ2-1; 8 bases agree with TRBD2. The CDR3 length is 16 residues. Germline loops: CDR1 DFQATT, CDR2 SNEGSKA (reference sequence). Unmatched junction bases numbered 18, after V lost 6 bases and J lost 8 bases. The CDR3 region has the DNA TGCAGTGCCACGTCTCGGGAGGGCCAATCTGTAGATGAGCAGTTCTTC. Translating it yields CSATSREGQSVDEQFF.

V is TRBV20-1 and J is TRBJ2-5; D is ambiguous. Germline CDR1 and CDR2: DFQATT and SNEGSKA (reference sequence). Trimming removed 3 bases from V and 2 bases from J, with 13 bases in between. This CDR3 spans 14 amino acids. CDR3 sequence: CSARAYNSQETQYF. The CDR3 nucleotides are TGCAGTGCTAGGGCTTACAATAGTCAAGAGACCCAGTACTTC.

This chain uses TRBV14 with TRBJ2-4; D may be TRBD1 (6 bases). The V end lost 0 bases, the J end lost 6 bases, and 15 bases lay between the germline ends. The CDR3 has 16 residues. Germline V gene data show CDR1 as SGHDN and CDR2 as FVKESK. The CDR3 DNA reads TGTGCCAGCAGCCAAGAGAGGACAGTGGGATTAAACATTCAGTACTTC. It encodes CASSQERTVGLNIQYF.

The table lists this clonotype with a few counts. This chain joins TRBV27 and TRBJ1-6; 7 nucleotides align to TRBD1. V dropped 2 bases and J dropped 2; count of bases not matched to a gene: 9. CDR3 size: 18 residues. Germline V lookup: CDR1 MNHEY, CDR2 SMNVEV (reference sequence). CDR3 region: CASSLSLPGTAYNSPLHF. The CDR3 DNA reads as TGTGCCAGCAGTTTAAGCCTTCCCGGGACAGCCTATAATTCACCCCTCCACTTT.

This chain uses TRBV30 with TRBJ1-2, with D possibly being TRBD1 (5 bases). Germline CDR1 reads GTSNPN; CDR2 reads SVGIG (reference sequence). Between the trimmed V and J ends, which lost 6 bases and 1 base, there was a span of 12 bases. This CDR3 is 13 amino acids long. CDR3 in amino acids: CACTYDSNYGYTF. CDR3 nucleotides: TGTGCCTGCACATATGACAGTAACTATGGCTACACCTTC.

The chain recombines TRBV4-2 with TRBJ1-1; D not resolved. Germline loops: CDR1 LGHNA, CDR2 YNFKEQ. V was clipped by 2 bases and J by 1 base, with 11 bases between them. CDR3 size: 15 residues. The CDR3 protein is CASSQKMGGNTEAFF. Written as DNA, the CDR3 is TGTGCCAGCAGCCAAAAGATGGGAGGGAACACTGAAGCTTTCTTT.

This clonotype has just a few counts. This CDR3 reads CASSFTVGKIGYTF. The CDR3 DNA reads as TGTGCCAGCAGTTTTACTGTAGGCAAAATTGGCTACACCTTC. This chain connects TRBV12-3 or TRBV12-4 to TRBJ1-2; D unresolved. V was pared by 3 bases and J by 7 bases, with 15 bases between. The CDR3 consists of 14 residues.

The chain joins TRBV7-2 to TRBJ2-3, with D maybe TRBD2 (6 bases). The ends were cut back, 0 bases at V and 3 bases at J, with 13 bases in the middle. The CDR3 sequence is 16 residues long. Germline V lookup: CDR1 SGHTA, CDR2 FQGNSA. The CDR3 DNA sequence: TGTGCCAGCAGCTTAGCTCGAGCGGGTCGGACAGATACGCAGTATTTT. Its protein product is CASSLARAGRTDTQYF.

This clonotype occurred a few times. V and J are TRBV6-6 and TRBJ1-5; D unclear. CDR1 and CDR2 from the germline V gene are MNHNY and SVGAGI (reference sequence). V was clipped by 8 bases and J by 0 bases, with 5 bases between them. CDR3 length equals 12 residues. In nucleotides, the CDR3 is TGTGCCAGCGGGCGTAGCAATCAGCCCCAGCATTTT. Its translation is CASGRSNQPQHF.

This clonotype was found a few times. The V call is TRBV6-8, the J call TRBJ2-7, with 7 bases that match TRBD1. J was trimmed by 5 bases and V by 8 bases; bases with no gene match: 12. The CDR3 runs 14 residues. CDR1 and CDR2 from the germline V gene are MNHGY and SAAAGT. The CDR3 DNA is TGTGCCAGCGTCGACAGGGCAGAAGGCCACGAGCAGTACTTC. Translated: CASVDRAEGHEQYF.

There are a few counts of this clonotype. The rearrangement links TRBV27 to TRBJ2-1; TRBD2 aligns across 9 bases. CDR1 MNHEY and CDR2 SMNVEV come from the germline V gene (reference sequence). With 7 bases clipped from V and 4 bases from J, the junction kept 5 bases outside the gene matches. The CDR3 runs 14 residues. In DNA form, the CDR3 reads TGTGCCAGCACGCTAGCGGGGCCATACAATGAGCAGTTCTTC. Translation gives CASTLAGPYNEQFF.

This chain joins TRBV29-1 and TRBJ2-2; D is possibly TRBD1 (6 bases). The CDR3 extends over 14 amino acids. Between the trimmed V and J ends, which lost 4 bases and 2 bases, there was a span of 11 bases. The V gene's germline CDR1 is SQVTM and CDR2 ANQGSEA. The CDR3 is CSVGFRGNTGELFF. The CDR3 nucleotides read TGCAGCGTTGGGTTCAGGGGTAACACCGGGGAGCTGTTTTTT.

This clonotype has only a few counts. The V gene is TRBV6-5, the J gene TRBJ2-7, with a tentative D call TRBD1 (7 bases). Germline assignment: CDR1 MNHEY and CDR2 SVGAGI. The ends were cut back, 7 bases at V and 3 bases at J, with 16 bases in the middle. There are 14 residues in the CDR3. CDR3 nucleotide sequence: TGTGCCAGCACCTTCCGGAGGGGGCTCTACGAGCAGTACTTC. Translation: CASTFRRGLYEQYF.

The J gene is TRBJ2-1, the V gene TRBV9, with D unclear. The CDR3 consists of 13 residues. Per germline, CDR1 SGDLS and CDR2 YYNGEE. V shed 3 bases and J shed 5 bases, with 9 bases lying between them. CDR3 in DNA: TGTGCCAGCAGCGATGTGTTCGACAATGAGCAGTTCTTC. This sequence encodes CASSDVFDNEQFF.

This sequence joins TRBV29-1 and TRBJ2-5; possibly TRBD2 for D (5 bases). Germline assignment: CDR1 SQVTM and CDR2 ANQGSEA. The CDR3 totals 11 residues. Between the trimmed V and J ends, which lost 4 bases and 5 bases, there was a span of 8 bases. The DNA for the CDR3 is TGCAGCGTTGGGCGGAGGGAGACCCAGTACTTC. Its protein is CSVGRRETQYF.

This clonotype was seen only a few times. The chain is built from TRBV12-3 or TRBV12-4 and TRBJ2-1; 7 bases align to TRBD2. The CDR3 runs 16 residues. Trimming removed 6 bases from V and 9 bases from J; junction bases left unmatched: 17. The CDR3 sequence: CASSYPSGNTPAEQFF. CDR3 nucleotides: TGTGCCAGCAGCTACCCCAGCGGGAACACCCCGGCTGAGCAGTTCTTC.

The chain joins TRBV12-3 or TRBV12-4 to TRBJ2-7; D remains ambiguous. Trimming took off 5 bases at V and 6 bases at J, with 11 bases between the two ends. The CDR3 loop spans 12 amino acids. In DNA form, the CDR3 reads TGTGCCAGCAGTCCGTTTGACGGCGAGCAGTACTTC. It is translated as CASSPFDGEQYF.

A remark on this clonotype: Compared with germline, one end of the junction differs, possibly owing to a read error. V and J are TRBV12-3 or TRBV12-4 and TRBJ2-5; D gene ambiguous. The J call may not be correct, given that the DNA end is closer to TRBJ2-7. The CDR3 is made up of 13 amino acids. CDR3 sequence (DNA): TGCGCCAGCAGTTTCCGAGTTGGGAACGAGCAGTACTTC. Protein product: CASSFRVGNEQYF.

The chain has TRBV7-8 and TRBJ1-1, with TRBD1 as a possible D gene (6 bases). V dropped 0 bases and J dropped 3 bases, with 11 bases sitting between them. Germline assignment: CDR1 SGHVS and CDR2 FQNEAQ. This CDR3 region has 15 residues. CDR3 coding DNA: TGTGCCAGCAGCTTAGCAGGACAGCTTTACACTGAAGCTTTCTTT. Translating it yields CASSLAGQLYTEAFF.